This TCR beta chain is drawn from a study of blood T cell repertoires in COVID-19. Generated by immunoSEQ multiplex PCR, the TCRdb table keeps only in-frame clones and is missing some. The sample lists 200,000 to 250,000 clones; around nine tenths were seen once. CDR1 is SGHAT and CDR2 is FQNNGV in the germline V gene. V lost 3 bases and J 2 bases, leaving 5 bases between the germline ends. This CDR3 contains 14 residues. The chain combines TRBV11-2 with TRBJ1-6, with D hard to call. Material: peripheral blood. This TCR came from a woman in her sixties who had recovered from COVID-19. The CDR3 loop is CASSFGAYNSPLHF. The CDR3 DNA sequence: TGTGCCAGCAGCTTCGGGGCCTATAATTCACCCCTCCACTTT.